This T cell receptor beta chain was captured by sequencing in a study of blood T cells in healthy people across ages. General study findings and limits: Age advanced and TCR beta diversity per million T cells fell, roughly linearly.

A second about 6 to 11 cycle PCR used barcoded and J-beta primers. TCRdb passed the 5' RACE reads through MiXCR, listing each CDR3 protein once. The sample comprises hundreds of thousands of distinct CDR3 sequences, around a quarter of which are singletons, and 9.4% rests with the top ten. Germline values: CDR1 DFQATT, CDR2 SNEGSKA (reference sequence). This CDR3 region has 14 residues. Losses at the gene ends were 4 bases for V and 2 bases for J; bases not matched to a gene: 7. This clonotype was seen more than once but under ten times. Its matching antigen is unknown. These records were also assigned to another study, of T cells of mothers and their children. That study adds: Mothers gave over 8 million TCR beta CDR3 reads each, and children around 3 million each.

This rearrangement joins TRBV20-1 to TRBJ2-7, with 8 nucleotides matching TRBD2. Sequences were obtained from blood. The clonotype comes from a boy between 10 and 17 years old in good health. The CDR3, as DNA: TGCAGTGCTATTCCCCCGGGAGGGCCCTACGAGCAGTACTTC. Encoded protein: CSAIPPGGPYEQYF.